Included here is one T cell receptor (beta chain) sequence, with context. Its antigen is as yet unknown. Per the germline V gene, CDR1 is DFQATT and CDR2 is SNEGSKA (reference sequence). This CDR3 region has 15 residues. V dropped 3 bases and J dropped 3 bases, with 16 bases sitting between them. This record belongs to a study of T cell responses to AZD1222 COVID-19 vaccine. Study outcomes and limitations: The span of vaccine-associated CD4 TCRs extended across spike, with dominance at 160-218 and 743-854.

Method: immunoSEQ multiplex PCR; TCRdb's copy keeps in-frame clones and lacks some. This table holds 130,000 to 150,000 clones, 89% found once. V gene TRBV20-1 combines with J gene TRBJ2-3; maybe TRBD2 (6 bases). The clonotype originates from an adult in good health. Specimen: peripheral blood, collected on day 0 of AZD1222 vaccination. The CDR3 DNA follows: TGCAGTGCTAGTCTCGCGGGATTAAGAACAGATACGCAGTATTTT. It specifies CSASLAGLRTDTQYF.